Following are 17 T cell receptor beta chains from one sample sequenced in a study of blood T cell repertoires in COVID-19. Repertoires were generated with immunoSEQ multiplex PCR, while TCRdb's copy carries only in-frame clones and drops some. Of just over 250,000 clones in the sample, approximately 87% are singletons; the top ten hold approximately 2.2%. Sample: peripheral blood. Receptors originate from a woman aged 45-65 years with acute or convalescent COVID-19.

This rearrangement joins TRBV12-3 or TRBV12-4 to TRBJ1-1; no clear D. The CDR3 spans 13 residues. V was shortened by 2 bases and J by 8 bases, with 12 bases between the two germline ends. The CDR3 DNA is TGTGCCAGCAGTTTATGGGCAGGTGGGGAAGCTTTCTTT. Residues: CASSLWAGGEAFF.

This clone was observed once. This chain connects TRBV6-6 to TRBJ1-2; 8 nucleotides agree with TRBD1. V dropped 5 bases and J dropped 0; count of bases not matched to a gene: 2. The germline gives CDR1 MNHNY, CDR2 SVGAGI (reference sequence). CDR3 length: 14 residues. As DNA, the CDR3 is TGTGCCAGCAGTGGGACAGGAGCTAACTATGGCTACACCTTC. Protein: CASSGTGANYGYTF.

The rearrangement links TRBV6-5 to TRBJ1-5, with TRBD1 identical over 9 bases. Germline CDR1 reads MNHEY; CDR2 reads SVGAGI. CDR3 size: 15 residues. J gave up 6 bases and V 5 bases, and 8 bases lay outside the gene matches. The CDR3 is CASSPRDRVGQPQHF. The CDR3 nucleotides are TGTGCCAGCAGTCCCCGGGACAGGGTCGGTCAGCCCCAGCATTTT.

The chain couples TRBV28 to TRBJ1-6; D call uncertain. The V and J ends lost 7 bases and 5 bases respectively, with 15 bases between them. CDR1 is MDHEN, CDR2 SYDVKM, per germline. This CDR3 is built from 15 residues. DNA for the CDR3: TGTGCCAGCACCCCCGGAGGACCGAATAATTCACCCCTCCACTTT. As protein: CASTPGGPNNSPLHF.

The chain recombines TRBV5-1 with TRBJ2-6, with D hard to call. From germline, CDR1 is SGHRS and CDR2 YFSETQ. The length of the CDR3 is 16 residues. With 2 bases removed from V and 2 bases from J, the gap between germline ends came to 11 bases. CDR3: CASSFQVAPGANVLTF. The CDR3, as DNA: TGCGCCAGCAGCTTCCAGGTGGCCCCTGGGGCCAACGTCCTGACTTTC.

The V and J genes are TRBV28 and TRBJ1-3; D ambiguous. Trimming removed 2 bases from V and 2 bases from J, with 7 bases in between. This CDR3 has 14 amino acids. Germline values: CDR1 MDHEN, CDR2 SYDVKM. As DNA, the CDR3 is TGTGCCAGCAGTTTAGGCTCAGCTGGAAACACCATATATTTT. The encoded protein is CASSLGSAGNTIYF.

This clone is a singleton in its sample. The rearrangement uses TRBV9 and TRBJ2-7, with 7 bases aligning to TRBD1. The junction had 4 bases not matched to a gene; V was cut back by 4 bases and J by 6 bases. Germline V CDR1 and CDR2: SGDLS, YYNGEE. This CDR3 comprises 12 residues. The CDR3 DNA sequence: TGTGCCAGCAGCACCAGGACAGGCGAGCAGTACTTC. Translating it yields CASSTRTGEQYF.

The genes are TRBV5-1 and TRBJ1-5; 11 nucleotides agree with TRBD1. Germline loops: CDR1 SGHRS, CDR2 YFSETQ. The CDR3 totals 17 residues. V shed 4 bases, J shed 0 bases, and the junction held 6 bases outside the gene matches. The CDR3 DNA sequence: TGCGCCAGCAGCCCCGGGACAGGGGGTTATAGCAATCAGCCCCAGCATTTT. This codes for CASSPGTGGYSNQPQHF.

This sequence joins TRBV5-4 and TRBJ2-7; 8 bases agree with TRBD2. CDR3 length equals 15 residues. With V trimmed by 4 bases and J by 1 base, 7 bases remained unmatched. CDR1 SGHNT and CDR2 YYREEE come from the germline V gene (reference sequence). Written as DNA, the CDR3 is TGTGCCAGCAGCCGAACTAGCGGCAATTCCTACGAGCAGTACTTC. This codes for CASSRTSGNSYEQYF.

This clone was picked up one time. This chain links TRBV29-1 with TRBJ2-3; 10 nucleotides match TRBD1. V trimming: 3 bases; J trimming: 6 bases; junction bases outside the gene matches: 3. The CDR3 length is 13 residues. Per germline, CDR1 SQVTM and CDR2 ANQGSEA. CDR3 nucleotide sequence: TGCAGCGTTGAGGACAGGGGGTCGGATACGCAGTATTTT. Amino acids: CSVEDRGSDTQYF.

This sequence joins TRBV5-4 and TRBJ1-6; 11 bases match TRBD1. Losses at the gene ends were 4 bases for V and 12 bases for J; bases not matched to a gene: 9. CDR3 length equals 15 residues. The germline gives CDR1 SGHNT, CDR2 YYREEE (reference sequence). The chain's CDR3 is CASSTPGQGVLPLHF. CDR3 nucleotides: TGTGCCAGCAGCACACCGGGACAGGGGGTTTTACCCCTCCACTTT.

The chain links TRBV30 to TRBJ2-1; D is unresolved. V dropped 1 base and J dropped 6 bases, with 10 bases sitting between them. Germline-derived CDR1 and CDR2 are GTSNPN and SVGIG (reference sequence). The CDR3 length is 13 residues. The CDR3 nucleotides read TGTGCCTGGAGTGGTCGGGTGGGCAATGAGCAGTTCTTC. The encoded protein is CAWSGRVGNEQFF.

Here the CDR3 reads CASSAPRGTVGNTEAFF. For the CDR3, the DNA is TGTGCCAGCAGCGCTCCCAGGGGGACGGTGGGGAACACTGAAGCTTTCTTT. The rearrangement links TRBV21-1 to TRBJ1-1; TRBD1 was called by the table and not checked on the DNA. TRBV21-1 is a pseudogene segment. This CDR3 region has 17 residues.

The chain couples TRBV11-1 to TRBJ2-7; 7 nucleotides line up with TRBD2. The J segment lost 2 bases and the V segment lost 0 bases, leaving 1 base of the junction unmatched. Germline-derived CDR1 and CDR2 are SGHAT and FQDESV (reference sequence). The CDR3 sequence is 14 residues long. The chain's CDR3 is CASSLASGTYEQYF. CDR3 sequence (DNA): TGTGCCAGCAGCTTAGCCAGCGGGACCTACGAGCAGTACTTC. Full variable domain (rest looked up from reference TRBV11-1 and TRBJ2-7): EAEVAQSPRYKITEKSQAVAFWCDPISGHATLYWYRQILGQGPELLVQFQDESVVDDSQLPKDRFSAERLKGVDSTLKIQPAELGDSAMYLCASSLASGTYEQYFGPGTRLTVT.

This sequence joins TRBV30 and TRBJ2-7; tentative D call: TRBD1 (6 bases). The germline CDR1 and CDR2 sequences are GTSNPN and SVGIG (reference sequence). This CDR3 contains 15 residues. V lost 6 bases and J 0 bases, leaving 18 bases between the germline ends. The CDR3 nucleotides read TGTGCCTGTCAACCGGGACACAAAACCTCCTACGAGCAGTACTTC. It is translated as CACQPGHKTSYEQYF.

The chain joins TRBV19 to TRBJ1-4; a possible D gene is TRBD1 (5 bases). V lost 5 bases, J lost 14 bases, and 9 bases lay in between. CDR3 size: 10 residues. The germline CDR1 and CDR2 sequences are LNHDA and SQIVND (reference sequence). The CDR3 sequence is CASSRNRLFF. For the CDR3, the DNA is TGTGCCAGTAGTCGAAACAGGCTGTTTTTT. Variable domain in full (rest from reference TRBV19 and TRBJ1-4): DGGITQSPKYLFRKEGQNVTLSCEQNLNHDAMYWYRQDPGQGLRLIYYSQIVNDFQKGDIAEGYSVSREKKESFPLTVTSAQKNPTAFYLCASSRNRLFFGSGTQLSVL.

The CDR3, as DNA: TGTGCCAGCAGTTTATCACGGGAGATCTCCTACAATGAGCAGTTCTTC. Residues: CASSLSREISYNEQFF. The chain carries TRBV27 and TRBJ2-1, with D possibly matching TRBD2 (6 bases). Per germline, CDR1 MNHEY and CDR2 SMNVEV (reference sequence). The CDR3 length is 16 residues. The V and J ends lost 0 bases and 0 bases respectively, with 9 bases between them.